The entry that follows covers one TCR beta chain sequence. The record originates from a study of blood T cell repertoires in COVID-19. TCRdb keeps only in-frame clones here, not all; method: immunoSEQ multiplex PCR. Of about 210,000 clones listed, 70% to 90% are singletons. Germline CDR1 reads SNHLY; CDR2 reads FYNNEI. The CDR3 has 16 amino acids. Unmatched junction bases numbered 6, after V lost 4 bases and J lost 4 bases. Which cohort a participant joined came from the clinical history participants gave. This sequence originates from a man aged 25 to 40 with acute COVID-19. What was sequenced was PBMCs or T cells enriched from blood (not recorded which). This chain links TRBV2 with TRBJ2-2; 10 nucleotides line up with TRBD2. CDR3 bases: TGTGCCAGCAGTGTGAGTCTAGCGGGGGCCACCGGGGAGCTGTTTTTT. It yields the protein CASSVSLAGATGELFF.